The T cell receptor (beta chain) described here comes from a study of blood T cell repertoires in COVID-19. For the study at large: The study drew acute and convalescent COVID-19 samples from the United States, Italy and Spain. Sources were T cells, B-cell-depleted T cells, or PBMCs; the material itself was cDNA or gDNA.

Trimming shortened V by 7 bases and J by 2 bases, and 11 bases separated the two germline ends. Looked up from germline, CDR1 is SGHVS and CDR2 is FNYEAQ. This CDR3 region has 13 residues. This clone was seen a single time. Per the study methods: Cell counts per sample came from amplifying reference gene primers. Data came from immunoSEQ multiplex PCR; TCRdb stores just in-frame clones and leaves some out. V and J calls plus clone size are reproduced from that table; the DNA served to infer D and trimming. The sample consists of roughly 220,000 clones, roughly 83% of them appearing once. Ages ranged from about 18 to 100 years, with residence in around 24 US areas.

The rearrangement joins TRBV7-6 to TRBJ2-5; weak D call: TRBD2 (6 bases). Input material: PBMCs or T cells enriched from blood (not recorded which). The sequence derives from a woman aged 40 to 50 with acute COVID-19. The CDR3 loop reads CASNPGDQETQYF. The CDR3 DNA reads as TGTGCCAGCAACCCGGGGGATCAAGAGACCCAGTACTTC. The full variable domain, completed using reference TRBV7-6 and TRBJ2-5, is GAGVSQSPRYKVTKRGQDVALRCDPISGHVSLYWYRQALGQGPEFLTYFNYEAQQDKSGLPNDRFSAERPEGSISTLTIQRTEQRDSAMYRCASNPGDQETQYFGPGTRLLVL.